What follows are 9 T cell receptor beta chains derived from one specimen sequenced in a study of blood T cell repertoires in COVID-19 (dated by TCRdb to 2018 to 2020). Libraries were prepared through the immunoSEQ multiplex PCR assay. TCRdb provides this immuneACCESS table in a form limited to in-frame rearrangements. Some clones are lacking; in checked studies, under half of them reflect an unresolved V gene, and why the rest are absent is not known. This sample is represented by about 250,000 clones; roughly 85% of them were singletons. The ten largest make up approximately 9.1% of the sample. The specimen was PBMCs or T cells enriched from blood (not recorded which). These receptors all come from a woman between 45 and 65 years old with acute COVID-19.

The CDR3 DNA is TGTGCCAGCAGTTTGCGGGGTGACACTGAAGCTTTCTTT. It yields the protein CASSLRGDTEAFF. This chain uses TRBV27 with TRBJ1-1; D unresolved. CDR1 is MNHEY and CDR2 is SMNVEV in the germline V gene (reference sequence). This CDR3 contains 13 residues. V was clipped by 3 bases and J by 3 bases, with 8 bases between them.

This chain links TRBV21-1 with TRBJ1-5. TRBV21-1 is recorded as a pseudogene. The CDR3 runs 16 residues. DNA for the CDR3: TGTGCCAGCACCAAGAGACGGGTGGAGTACAATCAGCCCCAGCATTTT. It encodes CASTKRRVEYNQPQHF.

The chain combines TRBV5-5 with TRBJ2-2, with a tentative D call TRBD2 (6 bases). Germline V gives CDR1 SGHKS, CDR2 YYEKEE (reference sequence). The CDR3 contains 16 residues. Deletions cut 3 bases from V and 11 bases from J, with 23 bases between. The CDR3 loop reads CASSSGPGLTFPELFF. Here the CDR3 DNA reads TGTGCCAGCAGCTCCGGTCCGGGACTCACGTTCCCTGAGCTGTTTTTT.

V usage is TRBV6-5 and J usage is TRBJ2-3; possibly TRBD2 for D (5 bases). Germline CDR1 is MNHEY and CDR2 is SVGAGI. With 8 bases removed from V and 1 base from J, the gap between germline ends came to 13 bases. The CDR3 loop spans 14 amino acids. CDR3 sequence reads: CASGYTRGTDTQYF. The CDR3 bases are TGTGCCAGCGGCTATACGAGGGGCACAGATACGCAGTATTTT.

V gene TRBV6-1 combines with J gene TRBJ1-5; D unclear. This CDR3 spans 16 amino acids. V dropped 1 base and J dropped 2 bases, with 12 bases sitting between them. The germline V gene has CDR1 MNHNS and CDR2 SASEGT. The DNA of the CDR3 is TGTGCCAGCAGTGAAGTAGGAGGGTTGGGCAATCAGCCCCAGCATTTT. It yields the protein CASSEVGGLGNQPQHF.

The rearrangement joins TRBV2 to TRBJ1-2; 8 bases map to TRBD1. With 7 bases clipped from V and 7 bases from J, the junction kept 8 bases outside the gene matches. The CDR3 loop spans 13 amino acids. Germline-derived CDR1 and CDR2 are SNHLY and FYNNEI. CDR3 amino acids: CASTGQESSGYTF. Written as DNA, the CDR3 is TGTGCCAGCACGGGACAGGAGTCGAGTGGCTACACCTTC.

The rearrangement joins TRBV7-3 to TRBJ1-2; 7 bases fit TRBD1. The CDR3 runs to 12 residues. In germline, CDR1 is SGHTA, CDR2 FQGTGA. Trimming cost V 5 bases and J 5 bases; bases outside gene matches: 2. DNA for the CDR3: TGTGCCAGCAGCGGGGACAGTTATGGCTACACCTTC. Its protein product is CASSGDSYGYTF.

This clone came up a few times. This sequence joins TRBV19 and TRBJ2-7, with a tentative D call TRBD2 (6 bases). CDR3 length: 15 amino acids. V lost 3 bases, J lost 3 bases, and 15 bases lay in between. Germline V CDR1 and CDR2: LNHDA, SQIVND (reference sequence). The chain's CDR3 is CASSMEAGPIYEQYF. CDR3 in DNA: TGTGCCAGTAGTATGGAGGCGGGGCCAATCTACGAGCAGTACTTC.

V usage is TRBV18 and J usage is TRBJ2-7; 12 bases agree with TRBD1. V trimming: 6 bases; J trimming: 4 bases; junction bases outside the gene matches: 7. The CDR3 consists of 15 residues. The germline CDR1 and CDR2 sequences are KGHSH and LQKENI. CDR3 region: CASSRGTGGRYEQYF. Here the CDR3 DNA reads TGTGCCAGCTCGCGAGGGACAGGGGGCAGATACGAGCAGTACTTC.